This T cell receptor (beta chain) was found in a study of PD-1 blockade in classical Hodgkin lymphoma. Every single patient, without exception, relapsed after autologous stem cell transplantation, and brentuximab vedotin exposure varied. Study conclusions and caveats: CD4+ TCR diversity, unlike CD8+, climbed significantly by C4D1.

As to this clone: Its specificity is unknown.

Germline V gene data show CDR1 as LNHDA and CDR2 as SQIVND (reference sequence). The CDR3 has 16 amino acids. V shed 6 bases, J shed 0 bases, and the junction held 10 bases outside the gene matches. The table came from immunoSEQ multiplex PCR; TCRdb's copy has only in-frame clones and leaves some out. The table records 95,000 to 100,000 clones, roughly 90% of them present only once. The starting material was peripheral blood mononuclear cells (PBMCs), obtained before the second cycle of nivolumab. The receptor was isolated from a human donor with classical Hodgkin lymphoma. The gene calls are TRBV19 and TRBJ1-2; 7 bases map to TRBD1. DNA of the CDR3: TGTGCCAGTAGCTTGGCTCGGGACAGAGCTAACTATGGCTACACCTTC. Translated: CASSLARDRANYGYTF.